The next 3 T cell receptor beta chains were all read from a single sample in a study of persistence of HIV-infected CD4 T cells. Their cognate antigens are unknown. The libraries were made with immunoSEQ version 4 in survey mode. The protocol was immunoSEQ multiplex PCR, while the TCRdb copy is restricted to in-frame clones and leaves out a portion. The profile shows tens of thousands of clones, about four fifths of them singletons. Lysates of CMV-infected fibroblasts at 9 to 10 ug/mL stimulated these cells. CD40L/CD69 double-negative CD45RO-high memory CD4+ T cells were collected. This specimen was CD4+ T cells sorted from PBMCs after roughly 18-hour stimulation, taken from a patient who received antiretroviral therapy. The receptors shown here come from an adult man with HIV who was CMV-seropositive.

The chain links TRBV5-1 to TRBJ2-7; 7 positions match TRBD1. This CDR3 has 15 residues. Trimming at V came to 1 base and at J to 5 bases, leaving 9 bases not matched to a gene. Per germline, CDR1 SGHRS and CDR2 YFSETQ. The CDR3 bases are TGCGCCAGCAGCTTGATGTACGGACAGGTCCACGAGCAGTACTTC. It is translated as CASSLMYGQVHEQYF.

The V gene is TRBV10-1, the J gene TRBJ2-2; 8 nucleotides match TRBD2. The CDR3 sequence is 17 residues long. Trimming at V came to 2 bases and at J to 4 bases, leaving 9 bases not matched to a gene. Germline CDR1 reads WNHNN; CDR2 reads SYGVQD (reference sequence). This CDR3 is CASSELRASGFTGELFF. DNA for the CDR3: TGCGCCAGCAGTGAGCTTAGGGCTAGCGGGTTCACCGGGGAGCTGTTTTTT.

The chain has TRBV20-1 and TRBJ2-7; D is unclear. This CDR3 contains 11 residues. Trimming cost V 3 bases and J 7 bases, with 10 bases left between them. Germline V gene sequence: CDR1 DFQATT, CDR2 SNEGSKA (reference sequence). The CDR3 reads CSASTFGEQYF. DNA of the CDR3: TGCAGTGCTAGTACTTTTGGGGAGCAGTACTTC.